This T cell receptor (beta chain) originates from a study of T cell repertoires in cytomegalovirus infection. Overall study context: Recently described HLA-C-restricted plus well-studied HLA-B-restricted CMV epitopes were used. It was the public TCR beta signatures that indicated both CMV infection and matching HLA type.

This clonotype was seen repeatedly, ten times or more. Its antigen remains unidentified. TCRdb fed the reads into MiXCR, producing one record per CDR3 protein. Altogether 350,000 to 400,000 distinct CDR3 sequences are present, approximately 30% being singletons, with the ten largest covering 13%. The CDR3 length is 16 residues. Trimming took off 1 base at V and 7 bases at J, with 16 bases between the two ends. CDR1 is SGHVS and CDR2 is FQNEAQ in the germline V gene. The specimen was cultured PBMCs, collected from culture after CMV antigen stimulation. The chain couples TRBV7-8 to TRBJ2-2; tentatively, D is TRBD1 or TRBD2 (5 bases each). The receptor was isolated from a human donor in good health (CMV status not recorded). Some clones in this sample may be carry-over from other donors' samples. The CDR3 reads CASSLVGTGNVGELFF. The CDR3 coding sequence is TGTGCCAGCAGCTTAGTTGGGACGGGCAACGTCGGGGAGCTGTTTTTT. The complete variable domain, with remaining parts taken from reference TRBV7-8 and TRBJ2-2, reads GAGVSQSPRYKVAKRGQDVALRCDPISGHVSLFWYQQALGQGPEFLTYFQNEAQLDKSGLPSDRFFAERPEGSVSTLKIQRTQQEDSAVYLCASSLVGTGNVGELFFGEGSRLTVL.